Following are 17 T cell receptor beta chains from one sample sequenced in a study of T cell responses to AZD1222 COVID-19 vaccine. Profiled with immunoSEQ multiplex PCR; TCRdb holds only in-frame clones, not every one. The sample includes more than 90,000 clones, roughly 86% of them seen just once. The sample was peripheral blood, taken 28 days after the second AZD1222 dose. The receptors stem from an adult who received the AZD1222 COVID-19 vaccine.

This chain joins TRBV27 and TRBJ2-3, with D tentatively TRBD1 (5 bases). CDR3 length: 13 amino acids. CDR1 is MNHEY, CDR2 SMNVEV, per germline (reference sequence). V gave up 4 bases and J gave up 4 bases, with 9 bases separating them. CDR3 sequence (DNA): TGTGCCAGCAGTTATAGGGGCTCAGATACGCAGTATTTT. Translating it yields CASSYRGSDTQYF.

The V call is TRBV7-8, the J call TRBJ2-7, with D perhaps TRBD1 (5 bases). With 2 bases removed from V and 2 bases from J, the gap between germline ends came to 13 bases. This CDR3 is 15 amino acids long. Germline V CDR1 and CDR2: SGHVS, FQNEAQ. The CDR3 DNA reads as TGTGCCAGCAGCTTAATCCAGGGATCGGCCTACGAGCAGTACTTC. Its translation is CASSLIQGSAYEQYF.

The J gene is TRBJ1-1, the V gene TRBV29-1; possibly TRBD1 for D (6 bases). This CDR3 spans 16 amino acids. V was trimmed by 4 bases and J by 0 bases, leaving 18 bases between them. The germline gives CDR1 SQVTM, CDR2 ANQGSEA. The CDR3 reads CSVVPDGGPVNTEAFF. CDR3 sequence (DNA): TGCAGCGTTGTGCCGGATGGGGGGCCGGTGAACACTGAAGCTTTCTTT.

This rearrangement joins TRBV27 to TRBJ1-5; tentative D call: TRBD1 (5 bases). V lost 2 bases, J lost 5 bases, and 13 bases lay in between. There are 15 residues in the CDR3. Germline V gene data show CDR1 as MNHEY and CDR2 as SMNVEV (reference sequence). CDR3: CASSLSQLGDQPQHF. In nucleotides, the CDR3 is TGTGCCAGCAGTTTAAGCCAGCTGGGGGATCAGCCCCAGCATTTT.

This rearrangement joins TRBV14 to TRBJ1-6, with D possibly being TRBD1 (6 bases). This CDR3 has 12 residues. V was cut by 5 bases and J by 15 bases, with 14 bases left in between. Germline V gene lookup returns CDR1 SGHDN and CDR2 FVKESK. The DNA of the CDR3 is TGTGCCAGCAGCAAATCACAGGGTAGCCTCCACTTT. It encodes CASSKSQGSLHF.

This clone occurred once. V is TRBV7-3 and J is TRBJ2-1; tentative D call: TRBD2 (6 bases). The CDR3 runs to 13 residues. The germline CDR1 and CDR2 sequences are SGHTA and FQGTGA. V was shortened by 5 bases and J by 4 bases, with 9 bases between the two germline ends. The CDR3 DNA reads as TGTGCCAGCAGCATCGGGACTTACAATGAGCAGTTCTTC. Amino acids: CASSIGTYNEQFF.

Only a few counts were recorded for this clone. The V call is TRBV9, the J call TRBJ1-3; D possibly corresponds to TRBD1 (6 bases). Per germline, CDR1 SGDLS and CDR2 YYNGEE. V was cut by 2 bases and J by 6 bases, with 12 bases left in between. The CDR3 has 14 amino acids. The CDR3 is CASSVRQAPNTIYF. CDR3 nucleotides: TGTGCCAGCAGCGTCCGACAGGCTCCAAACACCATATATTTT.

The chain has TRBV7-8 and TRBJ1-3; unclear D gene. V was shortened by 5 bases and J by 0 bases, with 14 bases between the two germline ends. Germline V lookup: CDR1 SGHVS, CDR2 FQNEAQ. There are 16 residues in the CDR3. The CDR3 bases are TGTGCCAGCAGCCCGAAGACACTCAGCTCTGGAAACACCATATATTTT. As protein: CASSPKTLSSGNTIYF.

This sequence joins TRBV7-2 and TRBJ2-1, with D hard to call. Germline V lookup: CDR1 SGHTA, CDR2 FQGNSA. The CDR3 loop spans 13 amino acids. V was cut by 1 base and J by 4 bases, with 5 bases left in between. CDR3 DNA sequence: TGTGCCAGCAGCTTAGTCGTGTACAATGAGCAGTTCTTC. Amino acids: CASSLVVYNEQFF.

The V and J genes are TRBV6-2 or TRBV6-3 and TRBJ1-2, with 7 bases lining up with TRBD1. Trimming cost V 5 bases and J 4 bases; bases outside gene matches: 10. Germline-derived CDR1 and CDR2 are MNHEY and SVGEGT. This CDR3 spans 15 amino acids. CDR3 nucleotides: TGTGCCAGCAGTCGGGACAGTCTCACCTTCTATGGCTACACCTTC. As protein: CASSRDSLTFYGYTF.

The chain's CDR3 is CASSQAGGTSGETQYF. The CDR3 DNA is TGTGCCAGCAGCCAAGCGGGCGGGACTAGCGGTGAGACCCAGTACTTC. The chain combines TRBV3-1 (or the pseudogene TRBV3-2) with TRBJ2-5; 11 nucleotides agree with TRBD2. After removal of 1 base from V and 5 bases from J, the junction contained 6 bases not matched to a gene. The CDR3 runs to 16 residues. The V gene's germline CDR1 is LGHDT and CDR2 YNNKEL (reference sequence).

A word on this clone: Relative to the germline gene, one junction end is altered; a read error may explain this. The V gene is TRBV5-5, the J gene TRBJ1-4; D is uncertain. Germline CDR1 is SGHKS and CDR2 is YYEKEE (reference sequence). The CDR3 runs to 16 residues. The CDR3 bases are TGTGCCAGCAGATTGGCCGGCACCCCTAAGGAGGAAAAACTGTTTTTT. This encodes CASRLAGTPKEEKLFF.

The V gene is TRBV12-3 or TRBV12-4, the J gene TRBJ1-1; D unresolved. The CDR3 consists of 12 residues. The V gene lost 6 bases and the J gene lost 1 base, with 6 bases spanning the gap. The CDR3 DNA is TGTGCCAGCAGCCTATCGAACACTGAAGCTTTCTTT. It yields the protein CASSLSNTEAFF.

Only one count was recorded for this clone. V is TRBV6-2 or TRBV6-3 and J is TRBJ2-5, with 15 nucleotides matching TRBD2. After removal of 2 bases from V and 1 base from J, the junction contained 8 bases not matched to a gene. CDR1 is MNHEY and CDR2 is SVGEGT in the germline V gene. CDR3 length: 19 residues. The CDR3 protein is CASSYRTSGRAFPQETQYF. CDR3 nucleotide sequence: TGTGCCAGCAGTTACAGGACTAGCGGGAGGGCCTTTCCCCAAGAGACCCAGTACTTC.

DNA for the CDR3: TGTGCCAGCAGTGAAGCGGGGGGGACGGGACCAGGACGGTGGAAGACCCAGTACTTC. It translates to CASSEAGGTGPGRWKTQYF. The chain recombines TRBV2 with TRBJ2-5; 7 bases fit TRBD2. After removal of 0 bases from V and 6 bases from J, the junction contained 19 bases not matched to a gene. The germline CDR1 and CDR2 sequences are SNHLY and FYNNEI. The CDR3 contains 19 residues.

Points on this clone: The junction differs from germline at one of its ends, possibly a read error. This chain links TRBV6-5 with TRBJ2-1; D is ambiguous. Germline values: CDR1 MNHEY, CDR2 SVGAGI. The length of the CDR3 is 15 residues. This chain's CDR3 is CAGSSILAGYNEQFF. As DNA, the CDR3 is TGTGCCGGCAGTTCAATTTTAGCTGGCTATAATGAGCAGTTCTTC.

This rearrangement joins TRBV28 to TRBJ1-4, with D maybe TRBD1 (6 bases). The CDR3 sequence is 15 residues long. Germline V lookup: CDR1 MDHEN, CDR2 SYDVKM. The ends were cut back, 5 bases at V and 4 bases at J, with 14 bases in the middle. The CDR3 loop is CASSVGGGINEKLFF. DNA for the CDR3: TGTGCCAGCAGTGTAGGGGGGGGGATTAATGAAAAACTGTTTTTT.